The clone carrying this T cell receptor (beta chain) has at least ten counts. What it binds is not known. The sample originates from a study of blood T cells in healthy people across ages. Primers used in a second PCR of roughly 6 to 11 cycles were a sample-barcoded 5' primer and a J-beta primer mix. Each cDNA molecule, via a template-switch adaptor with 12 random nucleotides, was tagged. MiXCR, applied by TCRdb to the 5' RACE reads, yields one record per CDR3 protein. The table lists hundreds of thousands of distinct CDR3 sequences, about 51% of them singletons. Per germline, CDR1 WNHNN and CDR2 SYGVQD (reference sequence). There are 11 residues in the CDR3. V dropped 6 bases and J dropped 7 bases, with 7 bases sitting between them. Study-wide results and caveats: Researchers judged that diversity estimates from one million T cells fell short of true values. Fewer expanded clones and more diversity marked long-lived versus aged donors. Per-million-T-cell TCR beta diversity fell roughly linearly with age.

Sequencing was done on a sample of blood. This receptor was taken from an elderly woman in good health. This rearrangement joins TRBV10-1 to TRBJ2-1, with D unclear. DNA of the CDR3: TGCGCCAGCAGCCATGGGAATGAGCAGTTCTTC. Translating it yields CASSHGNEQFF.